This T cell receptor (beta chain) emerged from a study of CD8+ T cells in alopecia areata. In each case, RNA was isolated and then reverse transcribed into cDNA as the sequencing template. Data came from immunoSEQ multiplex PCR; TCRdb stores just in-frame clones and leaves some out. The table has about 180,000 clones, approximately 62% seen once. Lesional scalp punch biopsies and peripheral blood were collected from alopecia areata patients. The CDR3 extends over 14 amino acids. The ends were cut back, 4 bases at V and 5 bases at J, with 14 bases in the middle. Germline V gives CDR1 SGHRS, CDR2 YFSETQ.

The V call is TRBV5-1, the J call TRBJ2-3, with D perhaps TRBD1 or TRBD2 (5 bases each). The source was CD4+ T cells sorted from blood, collected at week 0. This receptor was taken from a human donor with alopecia areata. CDR3 DNA sequence: TGCGCCAGCAGCCCGGACAATGGGGGAGATACGCAGTATTTT. It codes for CASSPDNGGDTQYF.